These 8 T cell receptor beta chains share one sample of origin, sequenced in a study of glioma-infiltrating T cells after dendritic cell vaccination (dated by TCRdb to about 2016). Library preparation used the immunoSEQ multiplex PCR assay. TCRdb retrieved this table from immuneACCESS and kept in-frame rearrangements only. Not all clones are present; in checked studies, unresolved V genes account for under half, and no reason is known for the remainder. The sample records fewer than 75,000 clones, 81% of which are singletons. Approximately 7.9% of the sample is in the top ten clones. The sample consisted of blood, taken before dendritic cell vaccination. The source of these receptors is a human donor with glioblastoma.

J is TRBJ2-1 and V is TRBV9; 9 bases line up with TRBD1. The CDR3 loop spans 16 amino acids. From germline, CDR1 is SGDLS and CDR2 YYNGEE. J lost 8 bases, V lost 0 bases, and 9 bases had no gene match. The CDR3 DNA sequence: TGTGCCAGCAGCGTAGCCACGGGACAGGGCCAGGATGAGCAGTTCTTC. This gives the protein CASSVATGQGQDEQFF.

This chain uses TRBV6-5 with TRBJ2-5; D is unclear. Germline loops: CDR1 MNHEY, CDR2 SVGAGI. The germline V and J ends were trimmed by 2 bases and 4 bases, with 8 bases remaining between them. This CDR3 contains 13 residues. This chain's CDR3 is CASSYAHGETQYF. In nucleotides, the CDR3 is TGTGCCAGCAGTTACGCGCACGGAGAGACCCAGTACTTC.

The chain's CDR3 is CACQQGGNTEAFF. DNA for the CDR3: TGCGCCTGTCAACAGGGTGGAAACACTGAAGCTTTCTTT. The chain uses TRBV5-1 and TRBJ1-1; weak D call: TRBD1 (6 bases). The CDR3 is made up of 13 amino acids. V lost 10 bases, J lost 2 bases, and 15 bases lay in between. Looked up from germline, CDR1 is SGHRS and CDR2 is YFSETQ.

V is TRBV15 and J is TRBJ1-4; no clear D gene. CDR1 is LNHNV, CDR2 YYDKDF, per germline (reference sequence). Trimming cost V 0 bases and J 8 bases, with 16 bases left between them. CDR3 length: 16 residues. CDR3: CATSRERWELGEKLFF. As DNA, the CDR3 is TGTGCCACCAGCAGAGAGCGCTGGGAGCTAGGGGAAAAACTGTTTTTT.

The chain joins TRBV9 to TRBJ1-3, with TRBD1 matching over 7 bases. This CDR3 contains 15 residues. V was clipped by 2 bases and J by 0 bases; unmatched bases: 2. Germline lookup yields CDR1 SGDLS and CDR2 YYNGEE. CDR3 in amino acids: CASSVRTGSGNTIYF. The CDR3, as DNA: TGTGCCAGCAGCGTCAGGACAGGCTCTGGAAACACCATATATTTT.

This clone turned up a few times. The chain uses TRBV5-4 and TRBJ2-3; D is perhaps TRBD2 (6 bases). Trimming removed 4 bases from V and 1 base from J, with 16 bases in between. The CDR3 extends over 16 amino acids. CDR1 is SGHNT, CDR2 YYREEE, per germline (reference sequence). The CDR3 DNA sequence: TGTGCCAGCAGCCCGGGGGACTGGCTTCGCACAGATACGCAGTATTTT. It translates to CASSPGDWLRTDTQYF.

This chain uses TRBV6-5 with TRBJ1-6; D gene unclear. V lost 0 bases and J lost 7, with 10 bases in between. Germline V CDR1 and CDR2: MNHEY, SVGAGI. The CDR3 runs 15 residues. The DNA of the CDR3 is TGTGCCAGCAGTTACTCGAAACTGCGAAATTCACCCCTCCACTTT. This codes for CASSYSKLRNSPLHF.

This chain connects TRBV11-2 to TRBJ1-2; D gene unclear. V was clipped by 6 bases and J by 8 bases, with 10 bases between them. This CDR3 is 11 amino acids long. Per the germline V gene, CDR1 is SGHAT and CDR2 is FQNNGV. DNA of the CDR3: TGTGCCAGCAGTTCCGGGGTCGGCTACACCTTC. It is translated as CASSSGVGYTF.